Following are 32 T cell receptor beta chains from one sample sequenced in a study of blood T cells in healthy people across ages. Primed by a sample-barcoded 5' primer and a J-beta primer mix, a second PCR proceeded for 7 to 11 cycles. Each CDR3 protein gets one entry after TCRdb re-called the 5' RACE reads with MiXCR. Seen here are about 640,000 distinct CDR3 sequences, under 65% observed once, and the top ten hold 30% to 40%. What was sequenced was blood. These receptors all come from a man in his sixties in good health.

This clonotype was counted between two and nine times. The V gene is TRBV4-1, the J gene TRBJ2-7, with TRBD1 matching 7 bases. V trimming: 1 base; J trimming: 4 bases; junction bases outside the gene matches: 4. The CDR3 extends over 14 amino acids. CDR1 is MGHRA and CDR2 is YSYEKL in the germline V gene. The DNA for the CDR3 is TGCGCCAGCAGCCAAGGGCAGGGGGAATACGAGCAGTACTTC. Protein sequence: CASSQGQGEYEQYF.

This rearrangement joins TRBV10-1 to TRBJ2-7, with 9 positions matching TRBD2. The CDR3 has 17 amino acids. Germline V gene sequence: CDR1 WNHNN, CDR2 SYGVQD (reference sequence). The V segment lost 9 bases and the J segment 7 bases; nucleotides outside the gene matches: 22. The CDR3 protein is CARVTSGSKRSYNEQYF. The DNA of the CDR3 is TGCGCCAGGGTTACTAGCGGGTCTAAACGCTCCTACAATGAGCAGTACTTC.

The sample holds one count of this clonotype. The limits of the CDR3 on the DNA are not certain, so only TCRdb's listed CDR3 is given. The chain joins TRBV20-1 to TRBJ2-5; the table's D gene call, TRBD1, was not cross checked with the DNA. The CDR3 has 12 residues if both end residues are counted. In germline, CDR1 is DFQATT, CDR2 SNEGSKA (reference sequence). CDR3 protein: CGPFGPGETQYF.

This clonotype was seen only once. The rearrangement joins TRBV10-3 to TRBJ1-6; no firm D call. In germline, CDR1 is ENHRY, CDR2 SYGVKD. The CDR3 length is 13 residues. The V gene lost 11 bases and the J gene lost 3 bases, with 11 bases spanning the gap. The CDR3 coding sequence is TGTGCCTCATGCCCCGACTATAATTCACCCCTCCACTTT. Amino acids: CASCPDYNSPLHF.

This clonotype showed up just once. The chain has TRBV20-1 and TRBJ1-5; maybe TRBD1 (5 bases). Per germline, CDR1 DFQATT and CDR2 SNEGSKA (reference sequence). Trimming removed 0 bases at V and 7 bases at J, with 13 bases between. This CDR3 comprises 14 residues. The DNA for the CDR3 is TGCAGTGCTAGAGAAGGGATAGACAGCCAGCCCCAGCATTTT. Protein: CSAREGIDSQPQHF.

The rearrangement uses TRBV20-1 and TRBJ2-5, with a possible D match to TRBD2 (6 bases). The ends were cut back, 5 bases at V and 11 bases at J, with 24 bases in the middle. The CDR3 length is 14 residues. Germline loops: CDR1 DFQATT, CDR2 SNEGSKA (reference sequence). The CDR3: CSAELASSYNGQYF. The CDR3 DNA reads TGCAGTGCTGAACTAGCTTCATCTTACAATGGGCAGTACTTC.

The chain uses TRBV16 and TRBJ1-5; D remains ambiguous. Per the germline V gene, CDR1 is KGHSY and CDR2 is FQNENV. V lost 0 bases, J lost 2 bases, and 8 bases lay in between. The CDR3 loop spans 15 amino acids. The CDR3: CASSQSYSRNQPQHF. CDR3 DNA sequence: TGTGCCAGCAGCCAATCGTACAGCCGCAATCAGCCCCAGCATTTT. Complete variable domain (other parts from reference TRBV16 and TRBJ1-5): GEEVAQTPKHLVRGEGQKAKLYCAPIKGHSYVFWYQQVLKNEFKFLISFQNENVFDETGMPKERFSAKCLPNSPCSLEIQATKLEDSAVYFCASSQSYSRNQPQHFGDGTRLSIL.

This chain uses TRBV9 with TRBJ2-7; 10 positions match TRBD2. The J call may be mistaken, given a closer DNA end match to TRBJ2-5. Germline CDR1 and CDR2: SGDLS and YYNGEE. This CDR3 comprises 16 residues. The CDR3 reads CASSSSGGAHGETQYF. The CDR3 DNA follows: TGTGCCAGCAGCTCCAGCGGGGGGGCTCACGGAGAGACCCAGTACTTC.

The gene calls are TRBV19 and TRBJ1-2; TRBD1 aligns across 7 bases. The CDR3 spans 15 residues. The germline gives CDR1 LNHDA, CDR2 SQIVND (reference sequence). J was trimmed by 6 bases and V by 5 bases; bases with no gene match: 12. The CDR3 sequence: CASSVTGLRRDGYTF. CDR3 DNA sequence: TGTGCCAGTAGTGTGACAGGGCTGCGTCGGGATGGCTACACCTTC.

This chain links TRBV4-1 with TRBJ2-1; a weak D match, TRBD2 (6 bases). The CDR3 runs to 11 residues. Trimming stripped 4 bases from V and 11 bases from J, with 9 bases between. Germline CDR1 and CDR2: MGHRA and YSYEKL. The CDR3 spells CASSPGDKQFF. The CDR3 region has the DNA TGCGCCAGCAGCCCGGGGGATAAGCAGTTCTTC.

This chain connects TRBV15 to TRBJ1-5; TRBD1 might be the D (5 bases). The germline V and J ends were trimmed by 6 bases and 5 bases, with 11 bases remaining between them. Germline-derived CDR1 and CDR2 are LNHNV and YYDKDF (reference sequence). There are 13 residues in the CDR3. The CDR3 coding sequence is TGTGCCACCAGGGGGACCGACGATCAGCCCCAGCATTTT. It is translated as CATRGTDDQPQHF.

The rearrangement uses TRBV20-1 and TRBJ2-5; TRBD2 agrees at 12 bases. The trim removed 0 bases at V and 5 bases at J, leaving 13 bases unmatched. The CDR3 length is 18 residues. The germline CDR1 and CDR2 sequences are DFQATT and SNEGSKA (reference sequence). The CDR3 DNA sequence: TGCAGTGCTAGAGATCGTCTAGCGGGGGGGCCGGATTGGGAGACCCAGTACTTC. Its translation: CSARDRLAGGPDWETQYF.

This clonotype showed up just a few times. The CDR3 DNA sequence: TGCAGCGTTGATGGGGCTTTCCAAGAGACCCAGTACTTC. This encodes CSVDGAFQETQYF. V and J are TRBV29-1 and TRBJ2-5; tentative D call: TRBD1 (5 bases). The V end was cut by 3 bases, the J end by 1 base, with 9 bases between. Germline values: CDR1 SQVTM, CDR2 ANQGSEA. This CDR3 region has 13 residues.

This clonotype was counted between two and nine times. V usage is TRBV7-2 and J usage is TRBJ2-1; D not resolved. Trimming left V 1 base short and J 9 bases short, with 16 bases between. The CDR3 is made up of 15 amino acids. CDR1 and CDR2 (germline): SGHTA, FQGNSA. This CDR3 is CASSLVSQRLVEQFF. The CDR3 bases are TGTGCCAGCAGCTTAGTCAGTCAGAGACTCGTTGAGCAGTTCTTC.

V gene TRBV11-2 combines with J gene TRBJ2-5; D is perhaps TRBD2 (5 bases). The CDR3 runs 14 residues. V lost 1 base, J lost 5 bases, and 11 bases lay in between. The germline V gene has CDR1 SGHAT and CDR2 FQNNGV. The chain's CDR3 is CASSLGQPGETQYF. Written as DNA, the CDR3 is TGTGCCAGCAGCTTAGGGCAGCCGGGGGAGACCCAGTACTTC.

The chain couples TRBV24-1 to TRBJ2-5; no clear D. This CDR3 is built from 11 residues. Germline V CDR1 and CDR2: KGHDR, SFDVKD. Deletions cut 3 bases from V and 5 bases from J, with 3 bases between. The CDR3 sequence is CATSDGETQYF. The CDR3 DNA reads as TGTGCCACCAGTGATGGGGAGACCCAGTACTTC.

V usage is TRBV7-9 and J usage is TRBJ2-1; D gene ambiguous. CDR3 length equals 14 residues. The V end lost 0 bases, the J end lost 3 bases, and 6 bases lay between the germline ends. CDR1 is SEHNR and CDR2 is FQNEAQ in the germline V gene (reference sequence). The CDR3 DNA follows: TGTGCCAGCAGCTTAGCGCAGATCTACAATGAGCAGTTCTTC. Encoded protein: CASSLAQIYNEQFF.

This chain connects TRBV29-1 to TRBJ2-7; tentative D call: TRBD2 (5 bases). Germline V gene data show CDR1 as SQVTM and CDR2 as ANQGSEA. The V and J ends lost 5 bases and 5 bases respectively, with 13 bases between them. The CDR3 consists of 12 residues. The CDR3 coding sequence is TGCAGCGTTAGGACCGACGGGGACGAGCAGTACTTC. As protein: CSVRTDGDEQYF.

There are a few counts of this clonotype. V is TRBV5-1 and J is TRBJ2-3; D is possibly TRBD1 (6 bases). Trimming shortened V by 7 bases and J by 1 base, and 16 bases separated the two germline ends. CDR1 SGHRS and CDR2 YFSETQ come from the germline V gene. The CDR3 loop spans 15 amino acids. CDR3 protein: CASSMGARGTDTQYF. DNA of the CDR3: TGCGCCAGCTCAATGGGGGCCCGGGGCACAGATACGCAGTATTTT.

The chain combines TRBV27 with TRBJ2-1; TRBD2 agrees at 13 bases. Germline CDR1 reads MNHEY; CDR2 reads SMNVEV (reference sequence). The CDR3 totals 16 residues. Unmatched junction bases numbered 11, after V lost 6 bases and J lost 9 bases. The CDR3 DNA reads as TGTGCCAGCAGCAAATCACTAGCGGGGGGGCCTCGTGAGCAGTTCTTC. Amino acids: CASSKSLAGGPREQFF.

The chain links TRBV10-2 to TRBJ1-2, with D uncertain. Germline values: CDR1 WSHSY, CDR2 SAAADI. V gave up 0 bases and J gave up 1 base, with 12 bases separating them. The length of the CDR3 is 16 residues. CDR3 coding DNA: TGCGCCAGCAGTGAGTCGCCAGGTGAACTTAACTATGGCTACACCTTC. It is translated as CASSESPGELNYGYTF.

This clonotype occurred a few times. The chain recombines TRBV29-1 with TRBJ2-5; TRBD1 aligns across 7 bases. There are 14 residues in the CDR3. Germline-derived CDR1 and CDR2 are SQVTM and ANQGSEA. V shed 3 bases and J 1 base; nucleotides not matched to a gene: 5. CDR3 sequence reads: CSVDRGQVQETQYF. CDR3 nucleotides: TGCAGCGTTGACCGCGGACAGGTCCAAGAGACCCAGTACTTC. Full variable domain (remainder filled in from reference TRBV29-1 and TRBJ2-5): SAVISQKPSRDICQRGTSLTIQCQVDSQVTMMFWYRQQPGQSLTLIATANQGSEATYESGFVIDKFPISRPNLTFSTLTVSNMSPEDSSIYLCSVDRGQVQETQYFGPGTRLLVL.

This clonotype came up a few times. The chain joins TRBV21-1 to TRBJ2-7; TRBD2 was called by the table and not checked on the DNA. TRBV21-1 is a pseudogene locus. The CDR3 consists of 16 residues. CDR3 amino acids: CASSKTTGGPSYEQYF. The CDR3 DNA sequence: TGTGCCAGCAGCAAAACGACGGGGGGGCCCTCCTACGAGCAGTACTTC.

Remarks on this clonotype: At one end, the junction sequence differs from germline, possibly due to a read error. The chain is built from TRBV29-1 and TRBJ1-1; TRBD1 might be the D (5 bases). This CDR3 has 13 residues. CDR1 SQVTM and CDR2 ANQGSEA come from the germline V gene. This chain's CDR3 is CSVATVFGTEVFF. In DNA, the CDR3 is TGCAGCGTTGCGACAGTCTTTGGCACTGAAGTTTTCTTT.

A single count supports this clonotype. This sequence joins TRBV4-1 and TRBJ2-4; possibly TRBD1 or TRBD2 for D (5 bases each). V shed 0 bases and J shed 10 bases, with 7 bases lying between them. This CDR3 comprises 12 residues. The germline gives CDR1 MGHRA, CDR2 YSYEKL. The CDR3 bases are TGCGCCAGCAGCCAAGAGGGGGTTATTCAGTACTTC. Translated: CASSQEGVIQYF.

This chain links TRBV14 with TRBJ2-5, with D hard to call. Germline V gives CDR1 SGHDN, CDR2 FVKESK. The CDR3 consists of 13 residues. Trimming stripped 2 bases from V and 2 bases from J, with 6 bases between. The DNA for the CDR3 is TGTGCCAGCAGCCAATGGCAGCAAGAGACCCAGTACTTC. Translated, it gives CASSQWQQETQYF.

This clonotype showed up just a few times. For the CDR3, the DNA is TGTGCCAGCAGCTTAAGGGGGCAGGGCCCAGATACGCAGTATTTT. Protein sequence: CASSLRGQGPDTQYF. This chain uses TRBV11-2 with TRBJ2-3; 7 bases are a match to TRBD1. Germline V lookup: CDR1 SGHAT, CDR2 FQNNGV. The CDR3 is 15 amino acids. The V gene end was trimmed by 2 bases and the J gene end by 4 bases; junction bases not matched to a gene: 6. Filled out from reference TRBV11-2 and TRBJ2-3, the complete variable domain reads EAGVAQSPRYKIIEKRQSVAFWCNPISGHATLYWYQQILGQGPKLLIQFQNNGVVDDSQLPKDRFSAERLKGVDSTLKIQPAKLEDSAVYLCASSLRGQGPDTQYFGPGTRLTVL.

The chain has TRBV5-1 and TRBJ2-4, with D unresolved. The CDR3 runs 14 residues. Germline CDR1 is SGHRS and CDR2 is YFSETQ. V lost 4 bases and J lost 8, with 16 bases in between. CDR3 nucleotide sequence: TGCGCCAGCAGCGTGGGGTCCCCGGCGGACATTCAGTACTTC. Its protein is CASSVGSPADIQYF.

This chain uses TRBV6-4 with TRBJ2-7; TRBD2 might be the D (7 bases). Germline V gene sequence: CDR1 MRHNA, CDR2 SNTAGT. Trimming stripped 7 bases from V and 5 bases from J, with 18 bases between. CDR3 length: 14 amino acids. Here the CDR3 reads CASMNREGLDEQYF. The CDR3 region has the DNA TGTGCCAGCATGAACAGGGAGGGATTGGACGAGCAGTACTTC.

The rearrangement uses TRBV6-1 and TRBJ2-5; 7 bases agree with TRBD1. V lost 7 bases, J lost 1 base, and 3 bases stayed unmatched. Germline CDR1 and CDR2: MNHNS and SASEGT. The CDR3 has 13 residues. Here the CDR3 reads CASKTGPQETQYF. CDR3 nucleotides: TGTGCCAGCAAGACAGGGCCCCAAGAGACCCAGTACTTC.

The CDR3 region is CASSPPGGANVLTF. DNA for the CDR3: TGTGCCAGCAGCCCACCGGGGGGGGCCAACGTCCTGACTTTC. The chain couples TRBV12-3 or TRBV12-4 to TRBJ2-6, with a weak D call TRBD2 (5 bases). The CDR3 is 14 residues long. The V and J ends lost 6 bases and 4 bases respectively, with 10 bases between them.

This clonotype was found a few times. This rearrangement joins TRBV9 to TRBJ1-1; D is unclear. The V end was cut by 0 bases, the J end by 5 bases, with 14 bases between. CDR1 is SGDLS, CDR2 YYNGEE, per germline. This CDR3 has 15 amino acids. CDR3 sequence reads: CASSVEPGGHTEAFF. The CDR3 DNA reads TGTGCCAGCAGCGTAGAACCCGGAGGCCATACTGAAGCTTTCTTT.